This T cell receptor beta chain was obtained from a study of shared clonotypes between healthy human individuals. Study conclusions and caveats: Compared with memory subsets, naive subsets generally had larger estimated richness. Between a few donors, naive CD4 clonotypes were shared at a level of about 5%. The donor pool, a small one, limited the genetic and exposure-history diversity represented.

Using immunoSEQ multiplex PCR, the repertoire was profiled, and TCRdb retains in-frame clones only, with some absent. This sample has about 2 million clones, with less than 95% found just once. Comments on this clone: Its antigen is unknown.

Between the trimmed V and J ends, which lost 2 bases and 2 bases, there was a span of 10 bases. CDR3 length equals 14 residues. The germline CDR1 and CDR2 sequences are MDHEN and SYDVKM. CD8 cells regarded as naive lacked CD45RO, were positively chosen for CCR7, and omitted terminally differentiated effector memory CD45RA+ cells. The gene calls are TRBV28 and TRBJ2-7, with D hard to call. This receptor was obtained from a man aged 18 to 30 in good health. Sequencing used naive CD8+ T cells sorted from blood. CDR3 residues: CASSLAEETYEQYF. The CDR3 coding sequence is TGTGCCAGCAGTTTAGCCGAGGAGACCTACGAGCAGTACTTC.